This T cell receptor (beta chain) was captured in a study of cytomegalovirus exposure and HLA in healthy donors. The PCR contained 60 Vbeta and 13 Jbeta primers. Profiling relied on immunoSEQ multiplex PCR, and the TCRdb table lists in-frame clones only, not all of them. Seen here are fewer than 90,000 clones, approximately 67% observed once, and the top ten hold 7.6%. Broader study findings: In a later analysis, at a false discovery rate of 0.05, some 15,000 TCR beta sequences were associated with HLA alleles. TCR association rates varied by HLA locus in a later analysis, with DRB1 highest and HLA-C lowest. Accurate predictions that matched the HLA-A and HLA-B alleles of most subjects were reportedly made from TCR beta sequences.

V gave up 2 bases and J gave up 0 bases, with 8 bases separating them. The CDR3 sequence is 15 residues long. The germline gives CDR1 LGHNA, CDR2 YSLEER. The donors gave bone marrow, and they were healthy. For this clone: Its specificity is unknown.

This chain connects TRBV4-3 to TRBJ1-3; no reliable D call. What was sequenced was PBMCs. The receptor was isolated from a man aged 35 to 55 in good health and CMV-seropositive. The CDR3 region is CASSQSAGSGNTIYF. DNA of the CDR3: TGCGCCAGCAGCCAATCCGCCGGCTCTGGAAACACCATATATTTT.